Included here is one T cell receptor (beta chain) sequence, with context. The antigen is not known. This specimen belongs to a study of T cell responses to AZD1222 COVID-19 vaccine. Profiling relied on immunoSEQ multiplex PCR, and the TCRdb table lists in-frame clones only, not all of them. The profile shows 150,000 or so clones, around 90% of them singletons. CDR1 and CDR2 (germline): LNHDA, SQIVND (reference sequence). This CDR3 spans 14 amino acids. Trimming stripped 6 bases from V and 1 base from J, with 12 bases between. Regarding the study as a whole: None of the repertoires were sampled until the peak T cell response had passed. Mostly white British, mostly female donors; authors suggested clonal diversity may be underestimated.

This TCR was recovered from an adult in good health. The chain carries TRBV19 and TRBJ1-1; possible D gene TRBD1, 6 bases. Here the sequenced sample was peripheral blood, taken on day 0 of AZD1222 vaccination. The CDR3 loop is CASRLQGPNTEAFF. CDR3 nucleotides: TGTGCCAGTAGATTACAGGGACCGAACACTGAAGCTTTCTTT.